Shown below are 18 T cell receptor beta chains from a single sample sequenced in a study of T cell responses to AZD1222 COVID-19 vaccine. Profiling relied on immunoSEQ multiplex PCR, and the TCRdb table lists in-frame clones only, not all of them. Of 100,000 to 150,000 clones listed, roughly 88% were seen once; the top ten hold roughly 0.98%. The specimen was peripheral blood, collected 28 days after the second AZD1222 dose. The receptor source for this set is an adult who received the AZD1222 COVID-19 vaccine.

The J gene is TRBJ1-5, the V gene TRBV28, with a possible D match to TRBD1 (5 bases). The CDR3 has 12 residues. Trimming shortened V by 8 bases and J by 9 bases, and 14 bases separated the two germline ends. CDR1 is MDHEN and CDR2 is SYDVKM in the germline V gene. CDR3 in amino acids: CASEVGGRPQHF. CDR3 coding DNA: TGTGCCAGCGAAGTTGGGGGGAGGCCCCAGCATTTT. The complete variable domain, with remaining parts taken from reference TRBV28 and TRBJ1-5, reads DVKVTQSSRYLVKRTGEKVFLECVQDMDHENMFWYRQDPGLGLRLIYFSYDVKMKEKGDIPEGYSVSREKKERFSLILESASTNQTSMYLCASEVGGRPQHFGDGTRLSIL.

The chain is built from TRBV19 and TRBJ1-6; D unclear. The CDR3 length is 14 residues. Trimming shortened V by 3 bases and J by 8 bases, and 11 bases separated the two germline ends. Germline lookup yields CDR1 LNHDA and CDR2 SQIVND (reference sequence). This chain's CDR3 is CASSIGRNYSPLHF. In DNA, the CDR3 is TGTGCCAGTAGTATCGGCAGAAACTATTCACCCCTCCACTTT.

This clone was detected only once. Here the CDR3 reads CSVLIGGYTGELFF. The CDR3 bases are TGCAGCGTACTGATCGGCGGTTACACCGGGGAGCTGTTTTTT. The chain carries TRBV29-1 and TRBJ2-2; D uncertain. Germline V gene sequence: CDR1 SQVTM, CDR2 ANQGSEA. The CDR3 has 14 amino acids. Trimming took off 6 bases at V and 3 bases at J, with 14 bases between the two ends.

The chain uses TRBV4-1 and TRBJ1-3; unclear D gene. The V and J ends lost 3 bases and 7 bases respectively, with 7 bases between them. The CDR3 sequence is 12 residues long. CDR1 and CDR2 from the germline V gene are MGHRA and YSYEKL. DNA of the CDR3: TGCGCCAGCAGCCAGAGTCTTAACACCATATATTTT. The encoded protein is CASSQSLNTIYF.

This clone was picked up one time. CDR3 nucleotides: TGTGCCAGCAGCCAAAGTCTGGGGACCCAGTACTTC. This codes for CASSQSLGTQYF. The V call is TRBV3-1 (or the pseudogene TRBV3-2), the J call TRBJ2-5; no definite D call. Trimming pared 2 bases from V and 7 bases from J, leaving 8 bases between. Per germline, CDR1 LGHDT and CDR2 YNNKEL (reference sequence). The CDR3 sequence is 12 residues long.

The chain combines TRBV27 with TRBJ2-5, with D tentatively TRBD1 (7 bases). This CDR3 spans 18 amino acids. The V end was cut by 0 bases, the J end by 2 bases, with 19 bases between. The germline V gene has CDR1 MNHEY and CDR2 SMNVEV (reference sequence). This CDR3 is CASSLSVRGATLQETQYF. CDR3 sequence (DNA): TGTGCCAGCAGTTTATCTGTCAGGGGGGCTACCCTTCAAGAGACCCAGTACTTC.

The chain is built from TRBV29-1 and TRBJ2-2; TRBD1 matches 8 bases. V lost 5 bases, J lost 5 bases, and 1 base stayed unmatched. The CDR3 runs 12 residues. The V gene's germline CDR1 is SQVTM and CDR2 ANQGSEA. CDR3 nucleotides: TGCAGCGTTTACAGGGGGACCGGGGAGCTGTTTTTT. The encoded protein is CSVYRGTGELFF.

The rearrangement links TRBV21-1 to TRBJ2-7; the table's D gene call, TRBD1, was not cross checked with the DNA. TRBV21-1 is recorded as a pseudogene. The CDR3 length is 17 residues. CDR3 residues: CASSRIQSDRGRYEQYF. The CDR3, as DNA: TGTGCCAGCAGCCGAATTCAATCGGACAGGGGCCGCTACGAGCAGTACTTC.

This clone has just one count. V gene TRBV24-1 combines with J gene TRBJ2-3, with TRBD2 as a possible D gene (5 bases). The CDR3 runs to 15 residues. Germline V lookup: CDR1 KGHDR, CDR2 SFDVKD. Trimming stripped 4 bases from V and 1 base from J, with 11 bases between. As DNA, the CDR3 is TGTGCCACCAGTGACACAACTAGTGGCACAGATACGCAGTATTTT. This codes for CATSDTTSGTDTQYF.

The chain uses TRBV7-9 and TRBJ1-4; perhaps TRBD1 as D (5 bases). The CDR3 consists of 16 residues. The V gene lost 1 base and the J gene lost 4 bases, with 13 bases spanning the gap. Germline V gives CDR1 SEHNR, CDR2 FQNEAQ (reference sequence). In DNA, the CDR3 is TGTGCCAGCAGCTTAGGCAGGGACTCGGGTAATGAAAAACTGTTTTTT. This encodes CASSLGRDSGNEKLFF.

V and J are TRBV5-1 and TRBJ1-4; no clear D gene. V gave up 0 bases and J gave up 7 bases, with 13 bases separating them. The CDR3 has 15 amino acids. CDR1 is SGHRS, CDR2 YFSETQ, per germline. The CDR3 bases are TGCGCCAGCAGCTTGGATACGGCCCGGGGTGAAAAACTGTTTTTT. Translated: CASSLDTARGEKLFF.

The rearrangement links TRBV19 to TRBJ2-2; TRBD1 agrees at 9 bases. The length of the CDR3 is 16 residues. Trimming cost V 3 bases and J 7 bases; bases outside gene matches: 9. The germline V gene has CDR1 LNHDA and CDR2 SQIVND (reference sequence). The CDR3: CASSIATGGYGGELFF. The CDR3 DNA reads as TGTGCCAGTAGTATTGCGACAGGGGGATATGGCGGGGAGCTGTTTTTT.

The chain carries TRBV4-2 and TRBJ2-7; the match to TRBD2 covers 7 bases. The CDR3 runs to 15 residues. V lost 4 bases to trimming and J lost 4 bases; unmatched junction nucleotides: 10. CDR1 LGHNA and CDR2 YNFKEQ come from the germline V gene. CDR3 amino acids: CASSPMGGSDYEQYF. The CDR3 DNA follows: TGTGCCAGCAGCCCCATGGGAGGGAGCGATTACGAGCAGTACTTC.

The DNA of the CDR3 is TGCGCCAGCAGCTTAACGGGACAGTTTTTTTCTGGGGCCAACGTCCTGACTTTC. Its protein product is CASSLTGQFFSGANVLTF. The chain joins TRBV5-1 to TRBJ2-6, with 7 nucleotides matching TRBD1. The germline CDR1 and CDR2 sequences are SGHRS and YFSETQ. V lost 2 bases, J lost 1 base, and 9 bases stayed unmatched. This CDR3 comprises 18 residues.

The rearrangement links TRBV19 to TRBJ2-7; 11 nucleotides line up with TRBD2. The ends lost 3 bases at V and 4 bases at J; junction bases unmatched: 5. Germline V gives CDR1 LNHDA, CDR2 SQIVND (reference sequence). The CDR3 contains 15 residues. For the CDR3, the DNA is TGTGCCAGTAGTATGATAGCGGGAGGGCCTTACGAGCAGTACTTC. Amino acids: CASSMIAGGPYEQYF.

The V gene is TRBV19, the J gene TRBJ1-5; D not resolved. Germline lookup yields CDR1 LNHDA and CDR2 SQIVND (reference sequence). The length of the CDR3 is 17 residues. V lost 4 bases, J lost 3 bases, and 19 bases lay in between. Written as DNA, the CDR3 is TGTGCCAGTAGTACCCTTCCCCGGACGGAACCCAATCAGCCCCAGCATTTT. It encodes CASSTLPRTEPNQPQHF. The whole variable domain, filled in from reference TRBV19 and TRBJ1-5, reads DGGITQSPKYLFRKEGQNVTLSCEQNLNHDAMYWYRQDPGQGLRLIYYSQIVNDFQKGDIAEGYSVSREKKESFPLTVTSAQKNPTAFYLCASSTLPRTEPNQPQHFGDGTRLSIL.

The rearrangement uses TRBV29-1 and TRBJ1-1; D is uncertain. CDR1 and CDR2 (germline): SQVTM, ANQGSEA. V was pared by 4 bases and J by 2 bases, with 5 bases between. The CDR3 has 11 amino acids. DNA of the CDR3: TGCAGCGTTGTCGAAAACACTGAAGCTTTCTTT. This encodes CSVVENTEAFF.

The rearrangement links TRBV29-1 to TRBJ2-1; the D gene is possibly TRBD1 (6 bases). V lost 3 bases to trimming and J lost 4 bases, with 10 bases between them. The CDR3 is 13 amino acids. CDR1 is SQVTM and CDR2 is ANQGSEA in the germline V gene. DNA for the CDR3: TGCAGCGTTGAGCGACAGGAATACAATGAGCAGTTCTTC. Its translation: CSVERQEYNEQFF.